This T cell receptor (beta chain) was observed in a study of shared T cell receptors in the human thymus. The assay was immunoSEQ multiplex PCR, and TCRdb's table has in-frame clones only and misses some. The sample lists hundreds of thousands of clones; more than 75% were seen once. Between the trimmed V and J ends, which lost 4 bases and 1 base, there was a span of 11 bases. The germline V gene has CDR1 SGDLS and CDR2 YYNGEE. The CDR3 is 14 residues long. This same sample was also taken into another study, of human thymus T cells. That report notes: Thymus was obtained from resections taken during corrective heart surgery.

The receptor was isolated from a boy younger than two with a congenital heart defect. What was sequenced was thymocytes. The rearrangement links TRBV9 to TRBJ1-1; D not resolved. The CDR3 sequence is CASSPMSGNTEAFF. CDR3 nucleotides: TGTGCCAGCAGCCCAATGTCGGGGAACACTGAAGCTTTCTTT.